Following are 9 T cell receptor beta chains from one sample sequenced in a study of cytomegalovirus exposure and HLA in healthy donors. PCR primers comprised 60 Vbeta and 13 Jbeta primers. Profiled with immunoSEQ multiplex PCR; TCRdb holds only in-frame clones, not every one. The table records around 200,000 clones, around four fifths of them present only once. Sample: PBMCs. All receptors come from a female donor in good health and CMV-seronegative.

The chain carries TRBV9 and TRBJ1-5; the D gene is possibly TRBD1 (5 bases). V lost 2 bases and J 4 bases, leaving 13 bases between the germline ends. This CDR3 contains 15 residues. Per germline, CDR1 SGDLS and CDR2 YYNGEE. CDR3 sequence: CASSVARVRNQPQHF. The DNA of the CDR3 is TGTGCCAGCAGCGTTGCCAGGGTTAGGAATCAGCCCCAGCATTTT.

The chain joins TRBV10-3 to TRBJ2-5; weak D call: TRBD2 (6 bases). Germline V gene data show CDR1 as ENHRY and CDR2 as SYGVKD. This CDR3 is built from 14 residues. V shed 4 bases and J shed 2 bases, with 11 bases lying between them. The DNA for the CDR3 is TGTGCCATCAGTGGGCGGGACTCTCAAGAGACCCAGTACTTC. Residues: CAISGRDSQETQYF.

J is TRBJ1-2 and V is TRBV2; D is ambiguous. Germline V lookup: CDR1 SNHLY, CDR2 FYNNEI. V dropped 3 bases and J dropped 2 bases, with 16 bases sitting between them. The CDR3 has 16 residues. The CDR3 region is CASSESSRQSNYGYTF. The CDR3 region has the DNA TGTGCCAGCAGTGAGAGTTCAAGACAATCCAACTATGGCTACACCTTC.

V usage is TRBV18 and J usage is TRBJ2-2, with 9 bases identical to TRBD2. V dropped 1 base and J dropped 0; count of bases not matched to a gene: 3. The CDR3 is 17 amino acids. Germline CDR1 KGHSH, CDR2 LQKENI. Here the CDR3 reads CASSPLAGGTNTGELFF. DNA for the CDR3: TGTGCCAGCTCACCACTTGCGGGGGGGACGAACACCGGGGAGCTGTTTTTT.

V is TRBV28 and J is TRBJ1-2, with 9 nucleotides matching TRBD1. Germline CDR1 and CDR2: MDHEN and SYDVKM. V was clipped by 6 bases and J by 2 bases; unmatched bases: 13. This CDR3 has 17 amino acids. The CDR3 region is CASRPVAGTGRNYGYTF. As DNA, the CDR3 is TGTGCCAGCAGGCCTGTCGCCGGGACAGGGCGGAACTATGGCTACACCTTC.

The chain has TRBV7-2 and TRBJ2-5; D possibly corresponds to TRBD1 (6 bases). Germline-derived CDR1 and CDR2 are SGHTA and FQGNSA. V lost 4 bases to trimming and J lost 1 base, with 16 bases between them. This CDR3 is 16 amino acids long. The CDR3 region has the DNA TGTGCCAGCAGCTACTGGGGGCGCGGAGCCCAAGAGACCCAGTACTTC. It codes for CASSYWGRGAQETQYF.

This clone was observed once. The chain recombines TRBV5-8 with TRBJ2-3; the D is unclear. The CDR3 consists of 14 residues. V was cut by 5 bases and J by 2 bases, with 12 bases left in between. Germline V CDR1 and CDR2: SGHTS, YDEGEE. CDR3 coding DNA: TGTGCCAGCAGTTACGGTTCATTCACAGATACGCAGTATTTT. This sequence encodes CASSYGSFTDTQYF.

In the case of this clone: At one of its ends the junction is not consistent with the germline gene, which may arise from a read error. This rearrangement joins TRBV7-9 to TRBJ2-3; D unresolved. CDR1 and CDR2 (germline): SEHNR, FQNEAQ (reference sequence). The CDR3 is 12 amino acids. This chain's CDR3 is CSSSLTIDTQYF. The DNA of the CDR3 is TGTTCCAGCAGCTTGACAATAGATACGCAGTATTTT.

The genes are TRBV28 and TRBJ2-7; D is possibly TRBD1 (5 bases). Trimming took off 3 bases at V and 5 bases at J, with 11 bases between the two ends. Per the germline V gene, CDR1 is MDHEN and CDR2 is SYDVKM. The CDR3 has 13 amino acids. Here the CDR3 DNA reads TGTGCCAGCAGTTTCTGGACAAAGAACGAGCAGTACTTC. Protein sequence: CASSFWTKNEQYF.